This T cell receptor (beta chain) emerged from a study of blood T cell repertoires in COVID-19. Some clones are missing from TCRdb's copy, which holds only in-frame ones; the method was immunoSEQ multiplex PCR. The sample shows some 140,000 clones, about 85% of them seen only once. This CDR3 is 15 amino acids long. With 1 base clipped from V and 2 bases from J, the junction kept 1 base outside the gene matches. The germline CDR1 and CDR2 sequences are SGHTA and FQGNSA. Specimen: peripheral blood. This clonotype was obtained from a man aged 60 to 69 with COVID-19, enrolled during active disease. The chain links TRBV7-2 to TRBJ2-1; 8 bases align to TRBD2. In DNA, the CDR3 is TGTGCCAGCAGCTTAGACGGGGGGGCCTACAATGAGCAGTTCTTC. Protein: CASSLDGGAYNEQFF.